This T cell receptor (beta chain) appears in the sequencing data of a study of T cell repertoires in cytomegalovirus infection. Looking at the study overall: CMV infection together with matching HLA type was indicated by public TCR beta signatures.

Study-level points and caveats: The study found HLA-C-restricted CMV-specific TCR beta clonotypes dominating the ex vivo response. People with CMV and the relevant HLA were identified by cumulative public TCR beta family frequency.

Germline loops: CDR1 SEHNR, CDR2 FQNEAQ (reference sequence). The CDR3 consists of 17 residues. The V and J ends lost 4 bases and 3 bases respectively, with 18 bases between them. TCRdb re-called the reads through MiXCR, storing one row per CDR3 protein. The sample lists around 260,000 distinct CDR3 sequences; roughly 25% were seen once. In the case of this clonotype: The antigen is undetermined. Just one base apart from a much larger clone, this may be a read error.

This clonotype was sampled from a human donor in good health (CMV status not recorded). Some clones in this sample may be carry-over from other donors' samples. The sequenced sample was PBMCs. The chain couples TRBV7-9 to TRBJ2-2; the D gene could be TRBD1 or TRBD2 (5 bases each). The CDR3 is CASSSDPGHGDTGELFF. CDR3 in DNA: TGTGCCAGCAGCTCAGACCCGGGGCACGGGGACACCGGGGAGCTGTTTTTT.